Listed here are 22 T cell receptor beta chains from one sample, sequenced in a study of CD8 T cells in ankylosing spondylitis. General observations from the study: For ankylosing spondylitis blood, a TCR beta motif of about eight highly homologous variants appeared characteristic.

TCRdb fed the 5' RACE reads into MiXCR, producing one record per CDR3 protein. This table has 200,000 to 250,000 distinct CDR3 sequences, 5.5% to 7.5% appearing once. What these receptors recognize is not known. Sequencing input: blood, either unsorted or a sorted T cell fraction (not recorded which). The receptor source for this set is a male donor with ankylosing spondylitis.

This clonotype was seen many times. The chain has TRBV7-9 and TRBJ1-5; D call uncertain. The CDR3 is made up of 12 amino acids. Per germline, CDR1 SEHNR and CDR2 FQNEAQ (reference sequence). V lost 3 bases and J 6 bases, leaving 6 bases between the germline ends. The CDR3 bases are TGTGCCAGCAGCTTCCTAACTCAGCCCCAGCATTTT. Its protein is CASSFLTQPQHF.

This clonotype was observed a few times. J is TRBJ2-2 and V is TRBV28; no clear D gene. From germline, CDR1 is MDHEN and CDR2 SYDVKM. Between the trimmed V and J ends, which lost 5 bases and 5 bases, there was a span of 12 bases. The CDR3 has 14 amino acids. Here the CDR3 DNA reads TGTGCCAGCAGTCGAGTCATCGGGACCGGGGAGCTGTTTTTT. Translation: CASSRVIGTGELFF.

This clonotype appeared a few times. This chain uses TRBV7-9 with TRBJ2-2; D is undetermined. The CDR3 runs 16 residues. The germline CDR1 and CDR2 sequences are SEHNR and FQNEAQ (reference sequence). Trimming left V 2 bases short and J 8 bases short, with 18 bases between. The CDR3 loop reads CASSLNWDRRAGELFF. Written as DNA, the CDR3 is TGTGCCAGCAGCTTAAATTGGGATCGCCGAGCAGGGGAGCTGTTTTTT.

This chain links TRBV11-2 with TRBJ1-1; a weak D match, TRBD1 (5 bases). This CDR3 has 14 residues. Looked up from germline, CDR1 is SGHAT and CDR2 is FQNNGV. With 1 base removed from V and 6 bases from J, the gap between germline ends came to 12 bases. CDR3 residues: CASSLGDWEAEAFF. In DNA form, the CDR3 reads TGTGCCAGCAGCTTAGGGGACTGGGAAGCTGAAGCTTTCTTT.

This chain connects TRBV7-9 to TRBJ2-5; D may match TRBD1 or TRBD2 (5 bases each). Germline V gene lookup returns CDR1 SEHNR and CDR2 FQNEAQ (reference sequence). Trimming stripped 8 bases from V and 3 bases from J, with 10 bases between. The CDR3 extends over 12 amino acids. The CDR3: CASGGEKETQYF. CDR3 nucleotides: TGTGCCAGCGGGGGAGAAAAAGAGACCCAGTACTTC.

This clonotype appeared many times. This CDR3 reads CASSSTGTGGTEAFF. CDR3 nucleotides: TGTGCCAGTAGCTCGACCGGGACAGGAGGTACTGAAGCTTTCTTT. This chain connects TRBV19 to TRBJ1-1; TRBD1 matches at 8 bases. J was trimmed by 5 bases and V by 6 bases; bases with no gene match: 11. The CDR3 length is 15 residues. Germline CDR1 is LNHDA and CDR2 is SQIVND (reference sequence).

This rearrangement joins TRBV28 to TRBJ2-5, with 8 bases matching TRBD2. Germline V lookup: CDR1 MDHEN, CDR2 SYDVKM. The CDR3 consists of 12 residues. Germline trimming cut 7 bases from V and 4 bases from J; bases unmatched to any gene: 2. The CDR3 here is CASMRGVETQYF. The CDR3 DNA reads TGTGCCAGCATGCGGGGGGTAGAGACCCAGTACTTC.

This clonotype was recorded at least ten times. V gene TRBV4-1 combines with J gene TRBJ1-1; no firm D call. The V gene lost 1 base and the J gene lost 1 base, with 10 bases spanning the gap. Germline loops: CDR1 MGHRA, CDR2 YSYEKL. The CDR3 is made up of 15 amino acids. The CDR3 sequence is CASSQGGYGNTEAFF. Written as DNA, the CDR3 is TGCGCCAGCAGCCAAGGAGGGTATGGGAACACTGAAGCTTTCTTT.

This clonotype was recorded many times. The rearrangement uses TRBV29-1 and TRBJ1-4; tentatively, D is TRBD1 (6 bases). Trimming took 4 bases from V and 6 from J, leaving 12 bases between them. The CDR3 has 13 residues. Germline V gene sequence: CDR1 SQVTM, CDR2 ANQGSEA. Here the CDR3 reads CSVARGSDEKLFF. For the CDR3, the DNA is TGCAGCGTTGCCAGGGGCTCTGATGAAAAACTGTTTTTT.

The rearrangement uses TRBV11-2 and TRBJ2-7; the D call may be TRBD1 or TRBD2 (7 bases each). This CDR3 has 15 residues. Germline V gives CDR1 SGHAT, CDR2 FQNNGV. V shed 1 base and J shed 6 bases, with 16 bases lying between them. The CDR3 DNA follows: TGTGCCAGCAGCTTAGGCCCAGCGGGACAGCGCGAGCAGTACTTC. It specifies CASSLGPAGQREQYF.

The rearrangement links TRBV6-1 to TRBJ1-1; D remains unclear. The CDR3 loop spans 14 amino acids. Germline V CDR1 and CDR2: MNHNS, SASEGT. Trimming removed 6 bases at V and 3 bases at J, with 14 bases between. The CDR3 spells CASRAPPVDTEAFF. Here the CDR3 DNA reads TGTGCCAGCAGAGCGCCCCCGGTAGACACTGAAGCTTTCTTT.

This clonotype was found many times. The genes are TRBV7-2 and TRBJ2-1; TRBD2 aligns across 9 bases. J gave up 7 bases and V 1 base, and 11 bases lay outside the gene matches. CDR3 length: 17 residues. Germline V gene lookup returns CDR1 SGHTA and CDR2 FQGNSA. In DNA form, the CDR3 reads TGTGCCAGCAGCTTAGTTGTGCGGGGGGGTTTTGGGAATGAGCAGTTCTTC. Its translation is CASSLVVRGGFGNEQFF.

This clonotype was counted at least ten times. This chain joins TRBV7-9 and TRBJ2-2, with D tentatively TRBD1 or TRBD2 (5 bases each). There are 12 residues in the CDR3. Germline V gene sequence: CDR1 SEHNR, CDR2 FQNEAQ (reference sequence). Trimming stripped 5 bases from V and 7 bases from J, with 8 bases between. The CDR3 DNA reads TGTGCCAGCAGCAGGGACGGCGGGGAGCTGTTTTTT. Translated: CASSRDGGELFF.

This clonotype was seen ten or more times. This sequence joins TRBV12-3 or TRBV12-4 and TRBJ1-2, with no clear D. V was cut by 1 base and J by 4 bases, with 7 bases left in between. The CDR3 consists of 13 residues. The CDR3 loop is CASSLGRSYGYTF. The CDR3 bases are TGTGCCAGCAGTTTAGGCAGGAGCTATGGCTACACCTTC.

This chain connects TRBV14 to TRBJ2-1; 11 positions agree with TRBD2. V trimming: 6 bases; J trimming: 5 bases; junction bases outside the gene matches: 6. The CDR3 contains 15 residues. The germline V gene encodes CDR1 SGHDN and CDR2 FVKESK. The CDR3 loop reads CASSLSGRADNEQFF. CDR3 nucleotide sequence: TGTGCCAGCAGTCTTAGCGGGAGGGCCGACAATGAGCAGTTCTTC.

The V call is TRBV7-8, the J call TRBJ2-1, with 11 positions matching TRBD2. Germline assignment: CDR1 SGHVS and CDR2 FQNEAQ. The CDR3 sequence is 16 residues long. V lost 8 bases and J lost 5; bases outside the gene matches: 11. The CDR3 region has the DNA TGTGCCAGCCAACCTTATAGCGGGAGGGCTGACAATGAGCAGTTCTTC. It encodes CASQPYSGRADNEQFF.

This clonotype was seen at least ten times. The chain is built from TRBV6-2 or TRBV6-3 and TRBJ1-2, with D possibly TRBD1 on 6 matching bases. V was cut by 2 bases and J by 2 bases, with 9 bases left in between. Germline V gene sequence: CDR1 MNHEY, CDR2 SVGEGT. The CDR3 covers 14 residues. For the CDR3, the DNA is TGTGCCAGCAGTTACAACAGGGAGAACTATGGCTACACCTTC. Translation gives CASSYNRENYGYTF.

This clonotype was found many times. This chain joins TRBV10-2 and TRBJ1-5, with D unclear. Germline CDR1 WSHSY, CDR2 SAAADI. This CDR3 is built from 14 residues. The V end lost 7 bases, the J end lost 2 bases, and 12 bases lay between the germline ends. CDR3 nucleotide sequence: TGCGCCAGCACCCCCATTAGGGGCAATCAGCCCCAGCATTTT. This gives the protein CASTPIRGNQPQHF.

Remarks on this clonotype: An end of the junction differs from the germline gene, which may be a read error. The rearrangement links TRBV7-3 to TRBJ1-1; D ambiguous. The CDR3 is 13 residues long. Germline CDR1 and CDR2: SGHTA and FQGTGA. CDR3 region: CASSPQEHTEAVF. The CDR3 bases are TGTGCCAGCAGCCCCCAGGAGCACACTGAAGCTGTCTTT.

This clonotype showed up many times. The V and J genes are TRBV27 and TRBJ2-7; 9 bases fit TRBD2. V lost 0 bases to trimming and J lost 5 bases; unmatched junction nucleotides: 8. Per germline, CDR1 MNHEY and CDR2 SMNVEV (reference sequence). The CDR3 loop spans 16 amino acids. The DNA of the CDR3 is TGTGCCAGCAGTTTATCGGGAGCGGGAGGATTGAACGAGCAGTACTTC. As protein: CASSLSGAGGLNEQYF.

This clonotype was seen repeatedly, ten times or more. V and J are TRBV28 and TRBJ2-3; 13 nucleotides align to TRBD2. The trim removed 4 bases at V and 0 bases at J, leaving 4 bases unmatched. The CDR3 totals 17 residues. From germline, CDR1 is MDHEN and CDR2 SYDVKM. The CDR3 nucleotides are TGTGCCAGCAGTTCCCCACTAGCGGGGGGGAGCACAGATACGCAGTATTTT. Translated: CASSSPLAGGSTDTQYF.

There are many counts of this clonotype. The rearrangement links TRBV5-1 to TRBJ2-4, with 11 bases aligning to TRBD1. Trimming cost V 4 bases and J 6 bases; bases outside gene matches: 3. Germline V CDR1 and CDR2: SGHRS, YFSETQ. This CDR3 is 14 amino acids long. CDR3 DNA sequence: TGCGCCAGCAGCCCTGGACAGGGGGCAAACATTCAGTACTTC. Its protein is CASSPGQGANIQYF.